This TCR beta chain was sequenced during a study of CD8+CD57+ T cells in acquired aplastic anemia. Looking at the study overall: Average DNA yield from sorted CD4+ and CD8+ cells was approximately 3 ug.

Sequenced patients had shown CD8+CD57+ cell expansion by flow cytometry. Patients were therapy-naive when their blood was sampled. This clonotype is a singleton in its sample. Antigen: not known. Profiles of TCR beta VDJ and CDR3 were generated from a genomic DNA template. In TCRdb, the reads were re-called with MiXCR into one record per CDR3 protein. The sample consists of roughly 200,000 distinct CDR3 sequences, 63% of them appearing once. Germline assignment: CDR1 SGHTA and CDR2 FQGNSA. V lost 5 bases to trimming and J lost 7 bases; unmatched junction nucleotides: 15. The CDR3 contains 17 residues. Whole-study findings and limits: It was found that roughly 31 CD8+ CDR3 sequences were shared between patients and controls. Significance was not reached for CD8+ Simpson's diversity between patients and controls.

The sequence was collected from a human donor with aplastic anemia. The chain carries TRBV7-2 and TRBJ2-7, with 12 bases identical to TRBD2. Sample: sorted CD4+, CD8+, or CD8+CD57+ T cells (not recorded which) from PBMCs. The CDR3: CASSQDRLAGGPKEQYF. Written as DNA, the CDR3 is TGTGCCAGCAGCCAAGATCGTCTAGCGGGAGGGCCTAAAGAGCAGTACTTC.